The T cell receptor beta chain described here comes from a study of OX40 agonist ivuxolimab in advanced cancers. Study-wide background: The patients got ivuxolimab, which is an agonistic anti-OX40 (CD134) antibody. Males comprised around 80% of the group, whose mean age was approximately 60 years (range roughly 20 to 90). The study, taken as a whole, reports: Both blood CD4+ and CD8+ T cells showed clonal growth by week 6 at 0.1 to 3.0 mg/kg.

This clone was picked up one time. Its target is not known. Repertoires were generated with immunoSEQ multiplex PCR, while TCRdb's copy carries only in-frame clones and drops some. The sample consists of 72,000 or so clones, approximately 86% of them appearing once. Trimming removed 2 bases from V and 6 bases from J; junction bases left unmatched: 4. This CDR3 is built from 14 residues. CDR1 and CDR2 (germline): GTSNPN, SVGIG (reference sequence). No patient had autoimmune disease or received systemic immunosuppression. The specimen was CD4+ or CD8+ T cells sorted from blood, collected in a trial of the OX40 agonist ivuxolimab. The gene calls are TRBV30 and TRBJ2-7; the match to TRBD2 covers 13 bases. This TCR came from an adult with an advanced solid tumor such as melanoma, head and neck, liver or kidney cancer. In DNA, the CDR3 is TGTGCCTGGAGTACGGGACTAGCGGGATCCGAGCAGTACTTC. This translates into CAWSTGLAGSEQYF. Full variable domain (rest looked up from reference TRBV30 and TRBJ2-7): SQTIHQWPATLVQPVGSPLSLECTVEGTSNPNLYWYRQAAGRGLQLLFYSVGIGQISSEVPQNLSASRPQDRQFILSSKKLLLSDSGFYLCAWSTGLAGSEQYFGPGTRLTVT.